Presented here are 25 T cell receptor beta chains from one specimen sequenced in a study of T cell repertoires in cytomegalovirus infection (dated 2019 in TCRdb). TCRdb names Illumina HiSeq 1500 as the instrument used. The public reads were reanalyzed by TCRdb: fastp trimming at Q25, MiXCR alignment, in-frame beta chains only. Records with the same CDR3 protein are collapsed into one entry carrying the most frequent genes and DNA. The sample records a few hundred thousand distinct CDR3 sequences, approximately 14% of which are singletons. 7.5% to 10% of the sample rests with the top ten. The specimen was PBMCs. Receptor source: a human donor in good health (CMV status not recorded). Some clones in this sample may be carry-over from other donors' samples.

This clonotype was seen repeatedly, ten times or more. The rearrangement joins TRBV7-2 to TRBJ1-1; 8 nucleotides agree with TRBD1. The trim removed 5 bases at V and 5 bases at J, leaving 4 bases unmatched. The CDR3 is 13 residues long. CDR1 and CDR2 from the germline V gene are SGHTA and FQGNSA. In DNA form, the CDR3 reads TGTGCCAGCAGCCGAACAGGGGGAACTGAAGCTTTCTTT. Protein: CASSRTGGTEAFF. Based on the CDR3 plus reference TRBV7-2 and TRBJ1-1, the full variable domain is GAGVSQSPSNKVTEKGKDVELRCDPISGHTALYWYRQSLGQGLEFLIYFQGNSAPDKSGLPSDRFSAERTGGSVSTLTIQRTQQEDSAVYLCASSRTGGTEAFFGQGTRLTVV.

A word on this clonotype: This may come from a read error, since a much larger clone is one base off. V and J are TRBV9 and TRBJ1-1; D not certain. Germline V gene sequence: CDR1 SGDLS, CDR2 YYNGEE. CDR3 length: 13 amino acids. Trimming took 4 bases from V and 4 from J, leaving 11 bases between them. For the CDR3, the DNA is TGTGCCAGCAGCCCGGGGTGGGGCACTGAAGCTTTCTTT. Amino acids: CASSPGWGTEAFF.

In this sample, this clonotype turned up a few times. The V gene is TRBV29-1, the J gene TRBJ2-1; 7 bases are shared with TRBD2. CDR1 SQVTM and CDR2 ANQGSEA come from the germline V gene. The CDR3 is made up of 13 amino acids. The V segment lost 6 bases and the J segment 1 base; nucleotides outside the gene matches: 3. This chain's CDR3 is CSVERDSYNEQFF. In nucleotides, the CDR3 is TGCAGCGTCGAGCGGGATTCCTACAATGAGCAGTTCTTC.

This clonotype came up a few times. The V call is TRBV6-6, the J call TRBJ1-5, with D tentatively TRBD1 (5 bases). CDR3 length: 17 amino acids. Germline V gene sequence: CDR1 MNHNY, CDR2 SVGAGI (reference sequence). Deletions cut 2 bases from V and 1 base from J, with 15 bases between. CDR3 coding DNA: TGTGCCAGCAGTTACCCCGGGACCCTGGGGAGCAATCAGCCCCAGCATTTT. This codes for CASSYPGTLGSNQPQHF.

The V call is TRBV27, the J call TRBJ2-1; 9 nucleotides line up with TRBD1. The CDR3 runs 15 residues. Per the germline V gene, CDR1 is MNHEY and CDR2 is SMNVEV (reference sequence). V shed 5 bases, J shed 5 bases, and the junction held 7 bases outside the gene matches. CDR3 bases: TGTGCCAGCAGTATCGGGACAGGGTTACACAATGAGCAGTTCTTC. Amino acid sequence: CASSIGTGLHNEQFF.

This clonotype appeared a few times. V gene TRBV6-5 combines with J gene TRBJ2-2, with TRBD2 as a possible D gene (6 bases). Germline V gene sequence: CDR1 MNHEY, CDR2 SVGAGI. The CDR3 is made up of 15 amino acids. The V end lost 6 bases, the J end lost 5 bases, and 16 bases lay between the germline ends. In DNA form, the CDR3 reads TGTGCCAGCAGGTCCTGGAGGGAGCGTACCGGGGAGCTGTTTTTT. It yields the protein CASRSWRERTGELFF.

The rearrangement joins TRBV27 to TRBJ2-5; perhaps TRBD1 as D (5 bases). Germline assignment: CDR1 MNHEY and CDR2 SMNVEV (reference sequence). The CDR3 extends over 14 amino acids. V was pared by 4 bases and J by 2 bases, with 11 bases between. The CDR3 nucleotides are TGTGCCAGCAGTTGGACAACCGCACAAGAGACCCAGTACTTC. It specifies CASSWTTAQETQYF.

This chain connects TRBV18 to TRBJ1-4; D is perhaps TRBD1 (5 bases). The CDR3 runs 16 residues. Germline loops: CDR1 KGHSH, CDR2 LQKENI. The germline V and J ends were trimmed by 3 bases and 8 bases, with 19 bases remaining between them. CDR3 protein: CASSPLDEARGEKLFF. The CDR3 coding sequence is TGTGCCAGCTCACCCCTGGACGAGGCGAGGGGCGAAAAACTGTTTTTT.

The chain has TRBV6-1 and TRBJ2-1, with D unresolved. The V gene's germline CDR1 is MNHNS and CDR2 SASEGT. V shed 6 bases and J shed 4 bases, with 10 bases lying between them. CDR3 length: 13 amino acids. Here the CDR3 reads CASRLLTYNEQFF. In DNA, the CDR3 is TGTGCCAGCAGACTCCTAACTTACAATGAGCAGTTCTTC.

For this clonotype: A much larger clone differs from this one at a single base, so this may be a read error. The genes are TRBV28 and TRBJ1-2; D not resolved. The CDR3 length is 12 residues. V was shortened by 7 bases and J by 7 bases, with 13 bases between the two germline ends. Germline assignment: CDR1 MDHEN and CDR2 SYDVKM. This chain's CDR3 is CASTQVASGYTF. CDR3 DNA sequence: TGTGCCAGCACCCAGGTGGCCTCTGGCTACACCTTC.

This clonotype was seen many times. The chain employs TRBV7-2 and TRBJ2-3; 8 bases map to TRBD2. V lost 5 bases and J lost 2; bases outside the gene matches: 12. This CDR3 has 17 residues. Per the germline V gene, CDR1 is SGHTA and CDR2 is FQGNSA. The CDR3 sequence is CASSQTSGGASTDTQYF. CDR3 nucleotides: TGTGCCAGCAGCCAAACTAGCGGCGGGGCCTCCACAGATACGCAGTATTTT.

This clonotype came up many times. This chain uses TRBV7-2 with TRBJ1-4; D not certain. Per germline, CDR1 SGHTA and CDR2 FQGNSA. V was clipped by 1 base and J by 5 bases, with 8 bases between them. The CDR3 is made up of 14 amino acids. CDR3 sequence: CASSLVMTNEKLFF. The DNA of the CDR3 is TGTGCCAGCAGCTTAGTCATGACAAATGAAAAACTGTTTTTT.

This clonotype appeared many times. The genes are TRBV28 and TRBJ2-5, with D perhaps being TRBD1 or TRBD2 (5 bases each). The CDR3 is made up of 16 amino acids. The V gene's germline CDR1 is MDHEN and CDR2 SYDVKM. Trimming took 5 bases from V and 3 from J, leaving 19 bases between them. The CDR3 nucleotides read TGTGCCAGCAGTGTATACAGCGGCAGGGTGGAAGAGACCCAGTACTTC. It is translated as CASSVYSGRVEETQYF.

At least ten counts were recorded for this clonotype. This rearrangement joins TRBV7-2 to TRBJ2-1; D not resolved. The germline V gene encodes CDR1 SGHTA and CDR2 FQGNSA. This CDR3 is built from 18 residues. The germline V and J ends were trimmed by 1 base and 0 bases, with 16 bases remaining between them. This chain's CDR3 is CASSLDSPSASSYNEQFF. CDR3 in DNA: TGTGCCAGCAGCTTAGACAGTCCATCCGCGAGCTCCTACAATGAGCAGTTCTTC.

This clonotype was seen only a few times. This sequence joins TRBV28 and TRBJ2-6, with D tentatively TRBD1 (6 bases). In germline, CDR1 is MDHEN, CDR2 SYDVKM. The CDR3 runs to 16 residues. V shed 5 bases and J shed 1 base, with 12 bases lying between them. The CDR3 spells CASSPTTGSGANVLTF. DNA of the CDR3: TGTGCCAGCAGTCCGACCACAGGGTCTGGGGCCAACGTCCTGACTTTC.

The chain is built from TRBV14 and TRBJ1-2; D gene ambiguous. The CDR3 is made up of 16 amino acids. Trimming pared 3 bases from V and 6 bases from J, leaving 20 bases between. Germline values: CDR1 SGHDN, CDR2 FVKESK. This CDR3 is CASSHPRSSRFDGYTF. The CDR3 DNA is TGTGCCAGCAGCCACCCCCGGTCATCCCGTTTTGATGGCTACACCTTC.

This clonotype was seen more than once but under ten times. This chain connects TRBV3-1 to TRBJ2-3; D might be TRBD1 (5 bases). V was clipped by 2 bases and J by 2 bases, with 11 bases between them. The CDR3 has 15 amino acids. The germline CDR1 and CDR2 sequences are LGHDT and YNNKEL (reference sequence). The CDR3 nucleotides are TGTGCCAGCAGCCAACAAGGGGTTGCCACAGATACGCAGTATTTT. This translates into CASSQQGVATDTQYF.

This clonotype has at least ten counts. The genes are TRBV7-6 and TRBJ1-3; D remains ambiguous. Looked up from germline, CDR1 is SGHVS and CDR2 is FNYEAQ. Trimming cost V 8 bases and J 2 bases, with 19 bases left between them. This CDR3 is 16 amino acids long. The CDR3 loop reads CASAPTRGSPGNTIYF. CDR3 DNA sequence: TGTGCCAGCGCACCTACTCGGGGTAGCCCTGGAAACACCATATATTTT. The full variable domain, in which reference TRBV7-6 and TRBJ1-3 provide the parts outside the CDR3, is GAGVSQSPRYKVTKRGQDVALRCDPISGHVSLYWYRQALGQGPEFLTYFNYEAQQDKSGLPNDRFSAERPEGSISTLTIQRTEQRDSAMYRCASAPTRGSPGNTIYFGEGSWLTVV.

This clonotype was recorded many times. No DNA is shown, since the ends of the CDR3 on it are uncertain; the CDR3 is the one TCRdb lists. This chain connects TRBV7-5 to TRBJ2-1; the table calls TRBD2, which could not be checked here. TRBV7-5 is designated a pseudogene. The CDR3 spans 18 residues, counting both ends. CDR3 residues: CISVSEAPWAGGYNEQFF.

This clonotype was seen a few times. The chain has TRBV6-6 and TRBJ2-5; 8 nucleotides match TRBD2. The length of the CDR3 is 19 residues. Germline V gene data show CDR1 as MNHNY and CDR2 as SVGAGI (reference sequence). Trimming took 0 bases from V and 1 from J; bases not matched to a gene: 13. In DNA, the CDR3 is TGTGCCAGCAGTTACTCGTTCGGGAGGGTACTCGGGGGCCAAGAGACCCAGTACTTC. This sequence encodes CASSYSFGRVLGGQETQYF.

About this clonotype itself: The junction departs from germline at one end; a sequencing error may be responsible. V and J are TRBV6-2 or TRBV6-3 and TRBJ1-1; D is uncertain. CDR1 is MNHEY and CDR2 is SVGEGT in the germline V gene. CDR3 size: 13 residues. DNA for the CDR3: TGTACCAGCAGTCCCTGGGGAATACCGGGAGCTTTCTTT. This encodes CTSSPWGIPGAFF.

For this clonotype: Mismatch with germline at one junction end may stem from a read error. The rearrangement uses TRBV11-2 and TRBJ1-2; D gene ambiguous. The germline CDR1 and CDR2 sequences are SGHAT and FQNNGV. The CDR3 runs to 15 residues. In DNA, the CDR3 is TGTGCCAGCAGCTTCGCCGGGAGGCCTAACGATGGCTACACCTTC. This sequence encodes CASSFAGRPNDGYTF.

This clonotype occurred many times. The V and J genes are TRBV12-3 or TRBV12-4 and TRBJ1-1, with D possibly being TRBD1 (6 bases). Trimming removed 5 bases at V and 2 bases at J, with 15 bases between. The CDR3 is made up of 15 amino acids. In DNA form, the CDR3 reads TGTGCCAGCAGTCAATACAGGGATTTAAACACTGAAGCTTTCTTT. As protein: CASSQYRDLNTEAFF.

V gene TRBV7-9 combines with J gene TRBJ2-1; TRBD2 might be the D (5 bases). This CDR3 has 15 amino acids. Germline V gives CDR1 SEHNR, CDR2 FQNEAQ (reference sequence). V was pared by 3 bases and J by 6 bases, with 15 bases between. DNA of the CDR3: TGTGCCAGCAGCTTTCACCGGACTTACGGCAATGAGCAGTTCTTC. Protein product: CASSFHRTYGNEQFF.

The rearrangement joins TRBV20-1 to TRBJ2-1, with TRBD1 matching over 10 bases. The CDR3 extends over 17 amino acids. Germline lookup yields CDR1 DFQATT and CDR2 SNEGSKA (reference sequence). V gave up 0 bases and J gave up 7 bases; unmatched junction bases: 12. This CDR3 reads CSARDTATGGTRNEQFF. CDR3 bases: TGCAGTGCTAGAGATACAGCGACAGGGGGCACAAGAAATGAGCAGTTCTTC.